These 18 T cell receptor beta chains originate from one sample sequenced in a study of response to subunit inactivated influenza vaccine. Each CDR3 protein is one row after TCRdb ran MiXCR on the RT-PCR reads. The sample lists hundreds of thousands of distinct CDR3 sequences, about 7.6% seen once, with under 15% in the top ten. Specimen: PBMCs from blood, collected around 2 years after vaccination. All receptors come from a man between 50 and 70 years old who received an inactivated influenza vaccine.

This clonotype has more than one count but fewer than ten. In nucleotides, the CDR3 is TGTGCCAGCAGCCCGGACGCGGGAGGCCTGCAGTATTTT. Translation: CASSPDAGGLQYF. The chain employs TRBV7-2 and TRBJ2-3; TRBD2 aligns across 8 bases. CDR1 and CDR2 from the germline V gene are SGHTA and FQGNSA. The V and J ends lost 5 bases and 11 bases, in that order; junction bases with no gene match: 9. The CDR3 is 13 residues long.

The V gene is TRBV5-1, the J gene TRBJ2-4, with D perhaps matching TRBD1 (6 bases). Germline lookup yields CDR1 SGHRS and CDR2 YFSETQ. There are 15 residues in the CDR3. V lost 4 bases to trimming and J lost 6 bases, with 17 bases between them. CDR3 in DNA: TGCGCCAGCAGCAGTGTAACAGGGTTGACAAACATTCAGTACTTC. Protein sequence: CASSSVTGLTNIQYF.

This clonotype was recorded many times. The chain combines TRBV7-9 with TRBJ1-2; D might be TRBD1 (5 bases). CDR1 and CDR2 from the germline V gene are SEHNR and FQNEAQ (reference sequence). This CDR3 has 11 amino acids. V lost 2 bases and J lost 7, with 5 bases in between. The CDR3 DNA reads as TGTGCCAGCAGCTTACAGGGTGGCTACACCTTC. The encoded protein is CASSLQGGYTF.

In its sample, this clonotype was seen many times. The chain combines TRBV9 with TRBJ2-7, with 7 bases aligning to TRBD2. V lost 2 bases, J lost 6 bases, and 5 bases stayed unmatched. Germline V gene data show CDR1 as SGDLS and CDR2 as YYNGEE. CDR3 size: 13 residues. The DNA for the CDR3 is TGTGCCAGCAGCGTCACTAGCGAGGCCGAGCAGTACTTC. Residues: CASSVTSEAEQYF.

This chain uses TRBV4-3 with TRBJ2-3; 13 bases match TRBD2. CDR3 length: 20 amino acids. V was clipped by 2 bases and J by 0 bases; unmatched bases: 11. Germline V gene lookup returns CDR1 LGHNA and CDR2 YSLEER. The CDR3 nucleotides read TGCGCCAGCAGCCAACTATGGGGGACTAGCGGGGACCCTAGCACAGATACGCAGTATTTT. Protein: CASSQLWGTSGDPSTDTQYF.

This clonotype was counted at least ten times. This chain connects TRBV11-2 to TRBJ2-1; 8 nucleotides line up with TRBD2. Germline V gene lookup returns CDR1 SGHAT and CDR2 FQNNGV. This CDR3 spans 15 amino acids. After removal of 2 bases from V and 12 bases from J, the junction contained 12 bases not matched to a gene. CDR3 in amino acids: CASSLTRTSSRRQFF. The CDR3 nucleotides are TGTGCCAGCAGCTTAACCAGGACTAGCTCTAGAAGGCAGTTCTTC.

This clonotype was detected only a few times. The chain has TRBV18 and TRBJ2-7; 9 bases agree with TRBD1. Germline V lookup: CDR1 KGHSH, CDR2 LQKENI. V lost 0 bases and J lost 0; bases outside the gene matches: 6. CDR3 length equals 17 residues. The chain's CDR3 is CASSPPFAGQGSYEQYF. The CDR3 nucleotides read TGTGCCAGCTCACCACCATTTGCGGGACAGGGCTCCTACGAGCAGTACTTC.

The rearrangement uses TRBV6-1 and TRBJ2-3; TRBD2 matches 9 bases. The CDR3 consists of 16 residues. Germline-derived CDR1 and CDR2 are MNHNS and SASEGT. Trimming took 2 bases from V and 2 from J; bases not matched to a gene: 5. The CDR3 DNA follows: TGTGCCAGCAGTGAAATGGGACTAGCAAACACAGATACGCAGTATTTT. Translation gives CASSEMGLANTDTQYF.

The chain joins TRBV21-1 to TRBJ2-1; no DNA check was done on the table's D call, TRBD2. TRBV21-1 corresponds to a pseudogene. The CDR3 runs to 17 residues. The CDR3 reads CASSKEWSSGPYNEQFF. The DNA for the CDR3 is TGTGCCAGCAGCAAAGAGTGGTCTAGCGGCCCCTACAATGAGCAGTTCTTC.

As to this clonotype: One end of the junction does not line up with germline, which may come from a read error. CDR3 loop: CASRMTSGSWYEQSF. Written as DNA, the CDR3 is TGTGCCAGCAGGATGACTAGCGGGAGTTGGTACGAGCAGTCCTTC. The chain carries TRBV27 and TRBJ2-7, with TRBD2 matching 12 bases. CDR1 is MNHEY, CDR2 SMNVEV, per germline (reference sequence). The CDR3 has 15 amino acids.

The CDR3 sequence: CSVEVGGTEAFF. CDR3 coding DNA: TGCAGCGTTGAAGTTGGGGGAACTGAAGCTTTCTTT. This sequence joins TRBV29-1 and TRBJ1-1, with D perhaps matching TRBD1 (5 bases). Germline V CDR1 and CDR2: SQVTM, ANQGSEA. CDR3 size: 12 residues. Trimming shortened V by 1 base and J by 5 bases, and 8 bases separated the two germline ends.

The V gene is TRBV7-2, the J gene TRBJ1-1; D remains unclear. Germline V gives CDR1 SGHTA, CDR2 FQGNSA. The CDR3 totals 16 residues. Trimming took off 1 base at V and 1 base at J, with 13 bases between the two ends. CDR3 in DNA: TGTGCCAGCAGCTTAGAGGGAGCCATGTCGAACACTGAAGCTTTCTTT. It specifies CASSLEGAMSNTEAFF.

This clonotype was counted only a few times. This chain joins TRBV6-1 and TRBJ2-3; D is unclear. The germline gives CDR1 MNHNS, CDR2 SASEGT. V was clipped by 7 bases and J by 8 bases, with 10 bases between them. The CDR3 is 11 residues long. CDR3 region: CASTILGTQYF. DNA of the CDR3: TGTGCCAGCACTATTTTGGGTACGCAGTATTTT.

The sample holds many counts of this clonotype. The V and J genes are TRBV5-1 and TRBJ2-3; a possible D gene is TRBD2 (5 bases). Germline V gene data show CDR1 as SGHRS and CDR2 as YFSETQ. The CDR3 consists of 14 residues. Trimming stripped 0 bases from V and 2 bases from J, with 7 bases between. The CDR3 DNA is TGCGCCAGCAGCTTGGGAGGGTACACAGATACGCAGTATTTT. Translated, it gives CASSLGGYTDTQYF.

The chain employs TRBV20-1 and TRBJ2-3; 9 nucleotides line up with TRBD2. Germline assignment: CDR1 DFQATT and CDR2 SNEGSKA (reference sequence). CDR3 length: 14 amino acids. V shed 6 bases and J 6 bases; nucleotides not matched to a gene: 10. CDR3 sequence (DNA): TGCAGTGCGTCTGCGGGGGGGCCAACCGATACGCAGTATTTT. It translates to CSASAGGPTDTQYF.

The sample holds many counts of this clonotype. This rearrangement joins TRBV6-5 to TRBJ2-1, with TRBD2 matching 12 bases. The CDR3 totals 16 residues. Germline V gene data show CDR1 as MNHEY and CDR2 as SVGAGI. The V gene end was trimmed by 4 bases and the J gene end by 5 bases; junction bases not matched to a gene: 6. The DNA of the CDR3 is TGTGCCAGCAGTTCACCTAGACTAGCGGGAGACAATGAGCAGTTCTTC. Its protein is CASSSPRLAGDNEQFF.

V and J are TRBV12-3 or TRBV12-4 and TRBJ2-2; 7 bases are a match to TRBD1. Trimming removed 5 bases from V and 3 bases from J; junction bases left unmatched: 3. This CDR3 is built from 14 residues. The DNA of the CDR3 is TGTGCCAGCAGTGGGGACAGTCACACCGGGGAGCTGTTTTTT. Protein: CASSGDSHTGELFF.

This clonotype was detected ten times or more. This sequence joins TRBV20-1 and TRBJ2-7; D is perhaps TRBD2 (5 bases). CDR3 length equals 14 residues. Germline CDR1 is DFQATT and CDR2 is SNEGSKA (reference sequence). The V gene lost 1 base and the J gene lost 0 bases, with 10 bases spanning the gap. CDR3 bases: TGCAGTGCTAGAGGGACTTTCCGCTCCTACGAGCAGTACTTC. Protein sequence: CSARGTFRSYEQYF.